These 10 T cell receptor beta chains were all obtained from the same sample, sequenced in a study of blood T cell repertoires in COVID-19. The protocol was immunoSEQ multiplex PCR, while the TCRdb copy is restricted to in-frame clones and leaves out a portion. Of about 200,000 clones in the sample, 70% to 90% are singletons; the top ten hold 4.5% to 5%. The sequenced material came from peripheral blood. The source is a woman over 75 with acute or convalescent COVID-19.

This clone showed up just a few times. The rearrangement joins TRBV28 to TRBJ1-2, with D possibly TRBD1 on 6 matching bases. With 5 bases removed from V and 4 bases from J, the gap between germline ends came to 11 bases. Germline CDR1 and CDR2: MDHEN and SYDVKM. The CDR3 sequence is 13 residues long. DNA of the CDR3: TGTGCCAGCAGTCTACAGGGCGCCTATGGCTACACCTTC. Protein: CASSLQGAYGYTF.

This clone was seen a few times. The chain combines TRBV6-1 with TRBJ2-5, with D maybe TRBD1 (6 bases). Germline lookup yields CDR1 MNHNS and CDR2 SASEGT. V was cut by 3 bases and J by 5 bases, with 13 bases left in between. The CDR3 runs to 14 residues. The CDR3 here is CASSDGGLAETQYF. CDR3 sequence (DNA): TGTGCCAGCAGTGATGGGGGCCTTGCGGAGACCCAGTACTTC.

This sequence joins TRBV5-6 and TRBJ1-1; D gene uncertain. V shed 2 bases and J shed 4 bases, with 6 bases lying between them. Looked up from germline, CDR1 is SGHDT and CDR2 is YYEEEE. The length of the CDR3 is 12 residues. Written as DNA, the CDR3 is TGTGCCAGCAGCTTTCGAGGCACTGAAGCTTTCTTT. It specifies CASSFRGTEAFF.

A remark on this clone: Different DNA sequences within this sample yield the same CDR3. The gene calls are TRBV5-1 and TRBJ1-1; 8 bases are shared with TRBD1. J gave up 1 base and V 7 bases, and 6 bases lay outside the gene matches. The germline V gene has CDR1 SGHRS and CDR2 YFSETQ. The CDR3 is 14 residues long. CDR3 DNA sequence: TGCGCCAGCCGCTCCGGGACAGGGAACACTGAAGCTTTCTTT. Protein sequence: CASRSGTGNTEAFF.

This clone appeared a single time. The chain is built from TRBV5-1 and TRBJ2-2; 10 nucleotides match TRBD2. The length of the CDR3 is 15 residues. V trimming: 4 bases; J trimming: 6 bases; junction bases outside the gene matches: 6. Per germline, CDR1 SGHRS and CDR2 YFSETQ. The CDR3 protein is CASSGQAGGPGELFF. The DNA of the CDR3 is TGCGCCAGCAGCGGTCAAGCGGGAGGGCCCGGGGAGCTGTTTTTT. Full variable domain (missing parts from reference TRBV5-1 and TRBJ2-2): KAGVTQTPRYLIKTRGQQVTLSCSPISGHRSVSWYQQTPGQGLQFLFEYFSETQRNKGNFPGRFSGRQFSNSRSEMNVSTLELGDSALYLCASSGQAGGPGELFFGEGSRLTVL.

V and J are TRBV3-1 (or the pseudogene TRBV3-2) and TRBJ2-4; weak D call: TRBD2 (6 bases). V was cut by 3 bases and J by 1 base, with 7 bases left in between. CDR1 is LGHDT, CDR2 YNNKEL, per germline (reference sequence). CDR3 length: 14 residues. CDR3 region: CASSHRGAKNIQYF. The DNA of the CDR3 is TGTGCCAGCAGCCATCGGGGGGCCAAAAACATTCAGTACTTC.

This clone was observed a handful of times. This CDR3 reads CASSEVLGGYQPQHF. The CDR3 DNA sequence: TGTGCCAGCAGTGAAGTGCTCGGGGGGTATCAGCCCCAGCATTTT. The chain recombines TRBV2 with TRBJ1-5, with D possibly TRBD1 on 5 matching bases. Trimming cost V 1 base and J 5 bases, with 12 bases left between them. Germline loops: CDR1 SNHLY, CDR2 FYNNEI. The CDR3 is 15 residues long.

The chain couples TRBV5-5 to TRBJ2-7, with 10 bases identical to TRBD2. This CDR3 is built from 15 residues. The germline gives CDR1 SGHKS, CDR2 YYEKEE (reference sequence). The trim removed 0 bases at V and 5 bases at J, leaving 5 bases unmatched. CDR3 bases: TGTGCCAGCAGCTTGGGACTAGCGGGCGGGGACGAGCAGTACTTC. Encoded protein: CASSLGLAGGDEQYF.

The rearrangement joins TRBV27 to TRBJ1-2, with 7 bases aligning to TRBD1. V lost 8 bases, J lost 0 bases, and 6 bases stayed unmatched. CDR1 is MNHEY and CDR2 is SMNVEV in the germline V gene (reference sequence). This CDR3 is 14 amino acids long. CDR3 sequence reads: CASGYRGSNYGYTF. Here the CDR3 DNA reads TGTGCCAGCGGATACAGGGGCTCTAACTATGGCTACACCTTC.

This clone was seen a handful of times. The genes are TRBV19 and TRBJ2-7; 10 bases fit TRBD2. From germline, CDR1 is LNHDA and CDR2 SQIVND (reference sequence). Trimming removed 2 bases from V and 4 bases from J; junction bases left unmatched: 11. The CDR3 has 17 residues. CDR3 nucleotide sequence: TGTGCCAGTAGTATACCCCCGGGGGGACTAGCGAGGTACGAGCAGTACTTC. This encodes CASSIPPGGLARYEQYF. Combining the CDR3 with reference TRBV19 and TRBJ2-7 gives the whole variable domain DGGITQSPKYLFRKEGQNVTLSCEQNLNHDAMYWYRQDPGQGLRLIYYSQIVNDFQKGDIAEGYSVSREKKESFPLTVTSAQKNPTAFYLCASSIPPGGLARYEQYFGPGTRLTVT.